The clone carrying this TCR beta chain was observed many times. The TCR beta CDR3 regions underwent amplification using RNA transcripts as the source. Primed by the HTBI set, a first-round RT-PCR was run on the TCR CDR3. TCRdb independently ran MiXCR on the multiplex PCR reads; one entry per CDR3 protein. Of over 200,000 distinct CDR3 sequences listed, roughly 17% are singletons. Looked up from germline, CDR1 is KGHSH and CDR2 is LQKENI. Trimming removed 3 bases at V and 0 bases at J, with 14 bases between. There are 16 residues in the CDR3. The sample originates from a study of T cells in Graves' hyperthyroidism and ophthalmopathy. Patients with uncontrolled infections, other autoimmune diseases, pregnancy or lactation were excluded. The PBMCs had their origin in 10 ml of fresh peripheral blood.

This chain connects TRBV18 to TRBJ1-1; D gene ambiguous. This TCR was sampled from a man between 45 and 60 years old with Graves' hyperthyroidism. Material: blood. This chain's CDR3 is CASSPNSVTMNTEAFF. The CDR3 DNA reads TGTGCCAGCTCACCTAATAGTGTCACCATGAACACTGAAGCTTTCTTT.